A single sample is the source of the 11 T cell receptor beta chains below, sequenced in a study of T cell responses to AZD1222 COVID-19 vaccine. Using immunoSEQ multiplex PCR, the repertoire was profiled, and TCRdb retains in-frame clones only, with some absent. The sample has around 140,000 clones, just over 90% seen once. Source: peripheral blood, taken on day 0 of AZD1222 vaccination. Receptor source: an adult in good health.

This chain uses TRBV5-6 with TRBJ1-2; D gene ambiguous. Trimming removed 1 base from V and 8 bases from J, with 12 bases in between. The V gene's germline CDR1 is SGHDT and CDR2 YYEEEE. CDR3 length: 13 amino acids. In DNA, the CDR3 is TGTGCCAGCAGCTTGCGTGCAGGTGGGGGCTACACCTTC. Its translation is CASSLRAGGGYTF.

J is TRBJ1-6 and V is TRBV4-1; TRBD1 aligns across 9 bases. With 0 bases clipped from V and 6 bases from J, the junction kept 3 bases outside the gene matches. Germline lookup yields CDR1 MGHRA and CDR2 YSYEKL. CDR3 length: 16 residues. This chain's CDR3 is CASSQEGTGFNSPLHF. Here the CDR3 DNA reads TGCGCCAGCAGCCAAGAAGGGACAGGGTTTAATTCACCCCTCCACTTT.

This clone is a singleton in its sample. The V call is TRBV2, the J call TRBJ2-7; 7 bases are a match to TRBD1. The trim removed 6 bases at V and 6 bases at J, leaving 5 bases unmatched. Germline V gene sequence: CDR1 SNHLY, CDR2 FYNNEI. The length of the CDR3 is 12 residues. In DNA form, the CDR3 reads TGTGCCAGCAGCGCCGGGACAGTCGAGCAGTACTTC. It yields the protein CASSAGTVEQYF.

The chain recombines TRBV6-5 with TRBJ1-1; possibly TRBD1 for D (6 bases). Germline V gene lookup returns CDR1 MNHEY and CDR2 SVGAGI. The ends were cut back, 4 bases at V and 8 bases at J, with 11 bases in the middle. The CDR3 runs 12 residues. CDR3 loop: CASSLGRGEAFF. For the CDR3, the DNA is TGTGCCAGCAGTTTGGGCAGGGGAGAAGCTTTCTTT.

The V gene is TRBV5-3, the J gene TRBJ1-5; no firm D call. TRBV5-3 is annotated as an ORF whose role is uncertain. Trimming left V 0 bases short and J 0 bases short, with 4 bases between. The CDR3 loop spans 14 amino acids. DNA of the CDR3: TGTGCCAGAAGCTTGGCTGCTAGCAATCAGCCCCAGCATTTT. This translates into CARSLAASNQPQHF.

For this clone: The junction departs from the called germline gene at one end, perhaps through a read error. The chain links TRBV2 to TRBJ2-7; D may be TRBD1 (6 bases). There are 14 residues in the CDR3. Germline CDR1 is SNHLY and CDR2 is FYNNEI. CDR3 in amino acids: CASSVARGSHEQYF. The CDR3 DNA is TGTGCCAGCAGTGTAGCCAGGGGCTCCCACGAGCAGTACTTC.

The V gene is TRBV6-5, the J gene TRBJ2-7; D ambiguous. Per the germline V gene, CDR1 is MNHEY and CDR2 is SVGAGI. Trimming pared 2 bases from V and 2 bases from J, leaving 13 bases between. This CDR3 region has 15 residues. The CDR3 sequence: CASSYRNRLTYEQYF. CDR3 nucleotide sequence: TGTGCCAGCAGTTACCGGAATCGGCTAACCTACGAGCAGTACTTC.

The chain links TRBV6-5 to TRBJ2-5; no definite D call. V was trimmed by 2 bases and J by 4 bases, leaving 2 bases between them. This CDR3 spans 11 amino acids. Per germline, CDR1 MNHEY and CDR2 SVGAGI. CDR3 nucleotide sequence: TGTGCCAGCAGTTACGCAGAGACCCAGTACTTC. Amino acid sequence: CASSYAETQYF.

The V call is TRBV2, the J call TRBJ1-1; 12 nucleotides line up with TRBD1. Trimming took 6 bases from V and 5 from J; bases not matched to a gene: 4. The V gene's germline CDR1 is SNHLY and CDR2 FYNNEI. The CDR3 covers 14 residues. CDR3 sequence (DNA): TGTGCCAGCAGGGGACAGGGGGCGCAAACTGAAGCTTTCTTT. Protein: CASRGQGAQTEAFF.

This clone is a singleton in its sample. The chain carries TRBV3-1 (or the pseudogene TRBV3-2) and TRBJ1-4; 9 bases agree with TRBD1. V trimming: 6 bases; J trimming: 8 bases; junction bases outside the gene matches: 13. The CDR3 has 16 amino acids. Germline V gene data show CDR1 as LGHDT and CDR2 as YNNKEL (reference sequence). The CDR3 reads CASSLPGTGRKEKLFF. CDR3 sequence (DNA): TGTGCCAGCAGTCTACCAGGGACAGGGCGGAAAGAAAAACTGTTTTTT.

The chain couples TRBV6-4 to TRBJ2-2, with D possibly being TRBD1 (6 bases). V was trimmed by 5 bases and J by 7 bases, leaving 14 bases between them. Germline CDR1 MRHNA, CDR2 SNTAGT. This CDR3 is 14 amino acids long. The CDR3 region is CASSLTGQNGELFF. CDR3 in DNA: TGTGCCAGCAGTCTGACAGGCCAAAACGGGGAGCTGTTTTTT.